The clone carrying this T cell receptor beta chain was found many times. Trimming pared 5 bases from V and 9 bases from J, leaving 17 bases between. The CDR3 consists of 13 residues. Germline V gene sequence: CDR1 GTSNPN, CDR2 SVGIG (reference sequence). TCR beta CDR3 regions were amplified from RNA. The HTBI primer set drove a first-round RT-PCR of the TCR CDR3. TCRdb analysed the multiplex PCR reads with MiXCR anew, one entry per CDR3 protein. The repertoire has roughly 330,000 distinct CDR3 sequences, roughly 15% of them found once; the top ten carry around a third. The sample belongs to a study of T cells in Graves' hyperthyroidism and ophthalmopathy.

Sequencing input: blood. The clonotype comes from a young man with Graves' hyperthyroidism. The chain employs TRBV30 and TRBJ2-1; no firm D call. CDR3 region: CAWVPGGYGEQFF. For the CDR3, the DNA is TGTGCCTGGGTGCCTGGCGGCTATGGTGAGCAGTTCTTC.